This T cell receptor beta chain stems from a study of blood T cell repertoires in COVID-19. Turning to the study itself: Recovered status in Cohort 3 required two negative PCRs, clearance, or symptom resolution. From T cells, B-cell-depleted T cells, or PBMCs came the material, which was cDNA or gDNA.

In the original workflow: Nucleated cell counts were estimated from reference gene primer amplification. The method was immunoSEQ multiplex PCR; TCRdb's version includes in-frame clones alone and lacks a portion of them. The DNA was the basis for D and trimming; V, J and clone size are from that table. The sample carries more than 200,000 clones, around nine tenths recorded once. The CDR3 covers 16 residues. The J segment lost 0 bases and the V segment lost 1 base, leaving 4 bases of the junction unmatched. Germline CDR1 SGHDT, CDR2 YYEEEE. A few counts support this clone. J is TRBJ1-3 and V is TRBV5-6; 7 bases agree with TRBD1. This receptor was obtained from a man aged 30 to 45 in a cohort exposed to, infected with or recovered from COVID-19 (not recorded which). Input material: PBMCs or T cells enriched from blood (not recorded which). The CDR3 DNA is TGTGCCAGCAGCTTGACACAGGGGAGCTCTGGAAACACCATATATTTT. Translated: CASSLTQGSSGNTIYF.